This T cell receptor (beta chain) was recorded in a study of blood T cell repertoires in COVID-19. Study-wide context: Acute-phase and convalescent COVID-19 samples originated in the United States, Italy and Spain. T cells, B-cell-depleted T cells, or PBMCs provided the cDNA or gDNA that served as material.

In the original workflow: Amplification of reference gene primers was used by the study to estimate nucleated cell counts. Produced via immunoSEQ multiplex PCR; TCRdb's table is partial and in-frame only. V and J calls plus clone size are reproduced from that table; the DNA served to infer D and trimming. The top ten clones hold 0.6% to 0.9% of a sample with approximately 210,000 clones, roughly 92% of them seen once. Seattle enrolled patients during active infection and tracked them longitudinally. V shed 5 bases, J shed 6 bases, and the junction held 9 bases outside the gene matches. Looked up from germline, CDR1 is LNHNV and CDR2 is YYDKDF (reference sequence). CDR3 length: 14 residues.

The rearrangement uses TRBV15 and TRBJ1-1, with 7 bases fitting TRBD1. This clonotype was sampled from a man aged 25 to 40 with COVID-19, enrolled during active disease. Material for sequencing was peripheral blood. CDR3 DNA: TGTGCCACCAGCTCACGAACTACAGGGGCTGAAGCTTTCTTT. Translating it yields CATSSRTTGAEAFF.